A single sample is the source of the 23 T cell receptor beta chains below, sequenced in a study of blood T cells in healthy people across ages (dated by TCRdb to the mid-2010s). Library preparation used 5' RACE. A second about 7 to 11 cycle PCR used a sample-barcoded 5' primer and a J-beta primer mix. The raw public reads went through TCRdb reprocessing: fastp at Q25, MiXCR clone calling, in-frame beta chains kept. Under each unique CDR3 protein, matching rows form one entry showing the most common genes and DNA. This sample lists roughly 1.9 million distinct CDR3 sequences; more than 35% were detected once. The top ten clonotypes cover 23% of the sample. Sequenced input: blood. These receptors came from a human donor in good health.

This clonotype was recorded a few times. The rearrangement joins TRBV6-5 to TRBJ1-4; D is perhaps TRBD1 (6 bases). The CDR3 contains 17 residues. CDR1 and CDR2 (germline): MNHEY, SVGAGI. Deletions cut 4 bases from V and 6 bases from J, with 21 bases between. This CDR3 is CASSSRSWTAGDEKLFF. CDR3 DNA sequence: TGTGCCAGCAGTTCCAGATCTTGGACAGCGGGGGATGAAAAACTGTTTTTT.

This clonotype was counted at least ten times. The V and J genes are TRBV20-1 and TRBJ1-2; unclear D gene. V was clipped by 0 bases and J by 4 bases, with 12 bases between them. CDR3 size: 14 residues. Germline values: CDR1 DFQATT, CDR2 SNEGSKA (reference sequence). The CDR3 reads CSARDPWTAYGYTF. The CDR3 DNA reads as TGCAGTGCTAGAGATCCATGGACGGCCTATGGCTACACCTTC.

This sequence joins TRBV2 and TRBJ1-2; TRBD1 is a possible D gene (5 bases). Trimming took off 5 bases at V and 4 bases at J, with 17 bases between the two ends. CDR1 is SNHLY, CDR2 FYNNEI, per germline. The CDR3 consists of 15 residues. The CDR3 DNA sequence: TGTGCCAGCAGTTCACCCCGGGACCCCCTCTATGGCTACACCTTC. The encoded protein is CASSSPRDPLYGYTF.

The chain employs TRBV13 and TRBJ1-2; no definite D call. CDR3 length: 12 amino acids. CDR1 is PRHDT, CDR2 FYEKMQ, per germline (reference sequence). The V gene lost 6 bases and the J gene lost 10 bases, with 15 bases spanning the gap. The DNA of the CDR3 is TGTGCCAGCAGTCTCATGAGAGGAGACTACACCTTC. It codes for CASSLMRGDYTF.

The chain uses TRBV7-9 and TRBJ1-1, with TRBD1 identical over 9 bases. This CDR3 has 15 residues. CDR1 and CDR2 from the germline V gene are SEHNR and FQNEAQ (reference sequence). Trimming removed 3 bases from V and 5 bases from J; junction bases left unmatched: 7. CDR3: CASSFGDRGGTEAFF. CDR3 coding DNA: TGTGCCAGCAGCTTCGGCGACAGGGGGGGGACTGAAGCTTTCTTT.

This clonotype was observed a few times. The rearrangement joins TRBV11-2 to TRBJ2-7; TRBD2 agrees at 11 bases. The CDR3 totals 15 residues. V dropped 5 bases and J dropped 9; count of bases not matched to a gene: 12. Germline CDR1 and CDR2: SGHAT and FQNNGV. The CDR3 DNA reads TGTGCCAGCAGCCTCGGCCCACTAGCGGGGGAAGTGCAGTACTTC. This sequence encodes CASSLGPLAGEVQYF. Filled out from reference TRBV11-2 and TRBJ2-7, the complete variable domain reads EAGVAQSPRYKIIEKRQSVAFWCNPISGHATLYWYQQILGQGPKLLIQFQNNGVVDDSQLPKDRFSAERLKGVDSTLKIQPAKLEDSAVYLCASSLGPLAGEVQYFGPGTRLTVT.

This clonotype has a count of ten or more. The genes are TRBV29-1 and TRBJ2-7; D perhaps matches TRBD1 (5 bases). Trimming took off 4 bases at V and 0 bases at J, with 7 bases between the two ends. This CDR3 spans 12 amino acids. CDR1 and CDR2 from the germline V gene are SQVTM and ANQGSEA. DNA of the CDR3: TGCAGCGTTGCGACAGACTCCTACGAGCAGTACTTC. Amino acid sequence: CSVATDSYEQYF.

V is TRBV12-3 or TRBV12-4 and J is TRBJ1-2, with a tentative D call TRBD1 (6 bases). The CDR3 loop spans 16 amino acids. Trimming left V 6 bases short and J 5 bases short, with 22 bases between. The CDR3 is CASSKNREAAFYGYTF. CDR3 coding DNA: TGTGCCAGCAGCAAAAACAGGGAGGCCGCGTTTTATGGCTACACCTTC.

The chain carries TRBV6-5 and TRBJ1-2; no definite D call. Germline loops: CDR1 MNHEY, CDR2 SVGAGI. The V end lost 3 bases, the J end lost 5 bases, and 22 bases lay between the germline ends. This CDR3 region has 17 residues. Written as DNA, the CDR3 is TGTGCCAGCAGTTATATGGTCCTAGATTCCGCGCAGTATGGCTACACCTTC. Residues: CASSYMVLDSAQYGYTF.

This chain uses TRBV7-2 with TRBJ2-4, with 7 bases identical to TRBD2. The closer fit of TRBJ2-7 to the DNA end suggests the J call may be wrong. The CDR3 contains 14 residues. Germline V gene sequence: CDR1 SGHTA, CDR2 FQGNSA. The CDR3 here is CASSLLGGFDEQYF. The CDR3 coding sequence is TGTGCCAGCAGCTTATTGGGAGGGTTCGACGAGCAGTACTTC.

The chain joins TRBV12-3 or TRBV12-4 to TRBJ1-6; D possibly corresponds to TRBD1 (6 bases). V lost 3 bases, J lost 10 bases, and 13 bases lay in between. CDR3 length: 14 residues. In DNA, the CDR3 is TGTGCCAGCAGTTTGGGCAGGGGAGGATCACCCCTCCACTTT. It is translated as CASSLGRGGSPLHF.

V gene TRBV6-5 combines with J gene TRBJ1-1; 9 bases agree with TRBD1. The CDR3 length is 17 residues. J was trimmed by 1 base and V by 2 bases; bases with no gene match: 8. Looked up from germline, CDR1 is MNHEY and CDR2 is SVGAGI. CDR3 DNA: TGTGCCAGCAGTTACCCCGGGTACAGGGGGCCGAACACTGAAGCTTTCTTT. Residues: CASSYPGYRGPNTEAFF.

This clonotype was seen a few times. J is TRBJ2-1 and V is TRBV5-1, with a tentative D call TRBD1 (5 bases). This CDR3 comprises 14 residues. The ends were cut back, 7 bases at V and 2 bases at J, with 13 bases in the middle. Germline CDR1 reads SGHRS; CDR2 reads YFSETQ. As DNA, the CDR3 is TGCGCCAGCGGCAGGGCCGAGACCTACAATGAGCAGTTCTTC. Residues: CASGRAETYNEQFF.

This clonotype was found many times. V is TRBV5-1 and J is TRBJ1-2; 7 positions agree with TRBD1. The CDR3 spans 14 residues. Germline trimming cut 1 base from V and 8 bases from J; bases unmatched to any gene: 8. CDR1 is SGHRS, CDR2 YFSETQ, per germline. In nucleotides, the CDR3 is TGCGCCAGCAGCTTGACAGGGGTGGTTTACGGCTACACCTTC. It specifies CASSLTGVVYGYTF.

This clonotype occurred once. The V gene is TRBV6-2 or TRBV6-3, the J gene TRBJ2-1, with D unresolved. Germline-derived CDR1 and CDR2 are MNHEY and SVGEGT. The CDR3 loop spans 15 amino acids. Trimming removed 8 bases at V and 2 bases at J, with 16 bases between. The CDR3 region has the DNA TGTGCCAGCGGGTCTAGAGGACGGGCCTACAATGAGCAGTTCTTC. Amino acids: CASGSRGRAYNEQFF.

This clonotype was counted a few times. A junction boundary mismatches the germline segment, possibly from a read error. The J gene is TRBJ2-3, the V gene TRBV5-4; D perhaps matches TRBD2 (6 bases). Germline V gene sequence: CDR1 SGHNT, CDR2 YYREEE (reference sequence). This CDR3 is 11 amino acids long. The CDR3 reads CAGSIGGTQYF. CDR3 DNA: TGTGCCGGCAGCATCGGGGGTACGCAGTATTTT.

This clonotype was observed a few times. V usage is TRBV3-1 and J usage is TRBJ2-1, with a possible D match to TRBD1 (5 bases). V was clipped by 4 bases and J by 10 bases, with 17 bases between them. CDR3 length: 14 amino acids. Germline V lookup: CDR1 LGHDT, CDR2 YNNKEL (reference sequence). DNA of the CDR3: TGTGCCAGCAGCCCAATGGCCACAGGAAAAGAGCAGTTCTTC. Translated: CASSPMATGKEQFF.

The V call is TRBV20-1, the J call TRBJ1-5, with D uncertain. Between the trimmed V and J ends, which lost 1 base and 5 bases, there was a span of 9 bases. Germline loops: CDR1 DFQATT, CDR2 SNEGSKA (reference sequence). The CDR3 is 13 residues long. The CDR3 coding sequence is TGCAGTGCTAGAGTGGACCGCGATCAGCCCCAGCATTTT. Translation: CSARVDRDQPQHF.

This clonotype was picked up a small number of times. The chain has TRBV15 and TRBJ2-3; D is uncertain. Per germline, CDR1 LNHNV and CDR2 YYDKDF (reference sequence). CDR3 length: 15 amino acids. With 0 bases removed from V and 2 bases from J, the gap between germline ends came to 9 bases. CDR3 region: CATSRDPAVTDTQYF. CDR3 nucleotide sequence: TGTGCCACCAGCAGAGATCCGGCAGTCACAGATACGCAGTATTTT.

The chain employs TRBV20-1 and TRBJ2-3, with 9 bases aligning to TRBD2. Losses at the gene ends were 5 bases for V and 3 bases for J; bases not matched to a gene: 9. This CDR3 comprises 15 residues. From germline, CDR1 is DFQATT and CDR2 SNEGSKA (reference sequence). The CDR3 region is CSAPSRLAETDTQYF. The CDR3 bases are TGCAGTGCTCCCTCGCGACTAGCGGAGACAGATACGCAGTATTTT.

The V call is TRBV6-5, the J call TRBJ2-7; TRBD2 might be the D (5 bases). The V end lost 0 bases, the J end lost 0 bases, and 12 bases lay between the germline ends. CDR1 is MNHEY and CDR2 is SVGAGI in the germline V gene. This CDR3 comprises 16 residues. CDR3 residues: CASSYSEGSSSYEQYF. The DNA of the CDR3 is TGTGCCAGCAGTTACTCTGAGGGTTCAAGCTCCTACGAGCAGTACTTC.

The chain combines TRBV5-5 with TRBJ2-3; 12 bases align to TRBD2. The germline V gene has CDR1 SGHKS and CDR2 YYEKEE (reference sequence). With V trimmed by 2 bases and J by 11 bases, 15 bases remained unmatched. This CDR3 is built from 17 residues. The CDR3 here is CASSFRLAGASTGGQYF. For the CDR3, the DNA is TGTGCCAGCAGCTTCAGACTAGCGGGGGCCTCCACGGGTGGGCAGTATTTT. Full variable domain (outside the CDR3, taken from reference TRBV5-5 and TRBJ2-3): DAGVTQSPTHLIKTRGQQVTLRCSPISGHKSVSWYQQVLGQGPQFIFQYYEKEERGRGNFPDRFSARQFPNYSSELNVNALLLGDSALYLCASSFRLAGASTGGQYFGPGTRLTVL.

The chain couples TRBV6-2 or TRBV6-3 to TRBJ2-7, with TRBD1 matching over 8 bases. Germline V CDR1 and CDR2: MNHEY, SVGEGT. The CDR3 totals 16 residues. The V gene end was trimmed by 3 bases and the J gene end by 4 bases; junction bases not matched to a gene: 11. The CDR3: CASSYSPQGATYEQYF. In DNA form, the CDR3 reads TGTGCCAGCAGTTATTCCCCCCAGGGGGCAACGTACGAGCAGTACTTC.